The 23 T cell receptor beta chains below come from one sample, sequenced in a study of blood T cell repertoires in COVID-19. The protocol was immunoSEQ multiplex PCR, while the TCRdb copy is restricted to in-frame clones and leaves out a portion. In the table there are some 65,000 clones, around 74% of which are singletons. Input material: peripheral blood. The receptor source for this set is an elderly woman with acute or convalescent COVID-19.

The CDR3 sequence is CASMVVGETQYF. CDR3 coding DNA: TGTGCCAGCATGGTCGTCGGGGAGACCCAGTACTTC. The chain joins TRBV28 to TRBJ2-5; D unclear. Trimming removed 7 bases at V and 5 bases at J, with 11 bases between. The length of the CDR3 is 12 residues. Germline V gene lookup returns CDR1 MDHEN and CDR2 SYDVKM.

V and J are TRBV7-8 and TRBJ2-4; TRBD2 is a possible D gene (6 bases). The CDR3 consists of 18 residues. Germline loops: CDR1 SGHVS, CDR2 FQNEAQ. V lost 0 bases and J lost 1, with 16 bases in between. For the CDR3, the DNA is TGTGCCAGCAGCTTAGCGCGCAGAACCGGAGGGGCCAAAAACATTCAGTACTTC. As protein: CASSLARRTGGAKNIQYF.

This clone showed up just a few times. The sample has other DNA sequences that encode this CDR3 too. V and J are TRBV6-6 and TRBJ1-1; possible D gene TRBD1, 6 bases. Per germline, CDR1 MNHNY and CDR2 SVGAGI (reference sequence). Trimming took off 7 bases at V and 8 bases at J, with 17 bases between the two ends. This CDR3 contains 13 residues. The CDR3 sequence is CASTPTGRTEAFF. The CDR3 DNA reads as TGTGCCAGCACTCCGACAGGCCGAACCGAAGCTTTCTTT.

CDR3 coding DNA: TGTGCCAGCAGTTTTGTACCCGGGAGCAATCAGCCCCAGCATTTT. Protein product: CASSFVPGSNQPQHF. The chain employs TRBV28 and TRBJ1-5; D unclear. Between the trimmed V and J ends, which lost 3 bases and 1 base, there was a span of 10 bases. CDR1 is MDHEN and CDR2 is SYDVKM in the germline V gene. The CDR3 runs to 15 residues.

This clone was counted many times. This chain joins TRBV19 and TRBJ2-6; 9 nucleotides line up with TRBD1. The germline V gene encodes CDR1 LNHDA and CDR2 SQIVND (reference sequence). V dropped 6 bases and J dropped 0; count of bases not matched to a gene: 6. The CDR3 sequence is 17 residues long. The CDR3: CASRDRGSPSGANVLTF. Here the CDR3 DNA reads TGTGCCAGTAGGGACAGGGGATCTCCCTCTGGGGCCAACGTCCTGACTTTC. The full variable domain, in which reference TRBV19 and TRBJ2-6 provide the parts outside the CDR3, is DGGITQSPKYLFRKEGQNVTLSCEQNLNHDAMYWYRQDPGQGLRLIYYSQIVNDFQKGDIAEGYSVSREKKESFPLTVTSAQKNPTAFYLCASRDRGSPSGANVLTFGAGSRLTVL.

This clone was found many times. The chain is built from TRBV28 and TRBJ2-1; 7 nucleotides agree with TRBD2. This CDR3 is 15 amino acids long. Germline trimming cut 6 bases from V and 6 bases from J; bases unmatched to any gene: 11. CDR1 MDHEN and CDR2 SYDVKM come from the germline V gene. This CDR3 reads CASSSPAGAGNEQFF. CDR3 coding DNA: TGTGCCAGCAGCTCCCCGGCGGGAGCGGGCAATGAGCAGTTCTTC.

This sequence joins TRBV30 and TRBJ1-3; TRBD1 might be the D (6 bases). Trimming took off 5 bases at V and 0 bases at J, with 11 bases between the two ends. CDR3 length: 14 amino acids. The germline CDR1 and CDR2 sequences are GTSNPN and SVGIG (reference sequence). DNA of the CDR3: TGTGCCTGGGCAACAGGGAGCTCTGGAAACACCATATATTTT. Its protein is CAWATGSSGNTIYF.

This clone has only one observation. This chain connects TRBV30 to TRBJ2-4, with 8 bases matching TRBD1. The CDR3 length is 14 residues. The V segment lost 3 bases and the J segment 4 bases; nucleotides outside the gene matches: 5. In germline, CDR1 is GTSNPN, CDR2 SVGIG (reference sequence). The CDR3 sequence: CAWRTQGAKNIQYF. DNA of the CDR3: TGTGCCTGGAGGACCCAGGGGGCAAAAAACATTCAGTACTTC.

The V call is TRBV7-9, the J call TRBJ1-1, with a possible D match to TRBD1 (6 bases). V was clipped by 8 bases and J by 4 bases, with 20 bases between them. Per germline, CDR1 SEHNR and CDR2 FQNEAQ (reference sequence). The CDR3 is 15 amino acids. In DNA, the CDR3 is TGTGCCAGCGGTTTAATGGCAGGGGCGAGCACTGAAGCTTTCTTT. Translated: CASGLMAGASTEAFF.

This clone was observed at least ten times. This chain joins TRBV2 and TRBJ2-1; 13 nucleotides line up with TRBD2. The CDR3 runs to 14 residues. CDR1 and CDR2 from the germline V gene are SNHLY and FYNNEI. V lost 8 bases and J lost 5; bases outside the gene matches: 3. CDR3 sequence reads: CASWGTSGNNEQFF. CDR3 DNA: TGTGCCAGCTGGGGGACTAGCGGGAACAATGAGCAGTTCTTC.

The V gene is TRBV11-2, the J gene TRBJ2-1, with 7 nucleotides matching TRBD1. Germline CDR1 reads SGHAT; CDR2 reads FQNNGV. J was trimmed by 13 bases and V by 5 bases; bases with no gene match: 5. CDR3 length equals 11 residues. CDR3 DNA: TGTGCCAGCAGCCGTGACAGGGAACAGTTCTTC. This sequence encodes CASSRDREQFF.

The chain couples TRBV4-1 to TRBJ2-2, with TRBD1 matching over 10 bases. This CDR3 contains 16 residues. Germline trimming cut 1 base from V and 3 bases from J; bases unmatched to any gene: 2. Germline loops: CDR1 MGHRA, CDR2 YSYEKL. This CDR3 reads CASSQVGQGYTGELFF. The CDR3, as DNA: TGCGCCAGCAGCCAAGTGGGACAGGGGTACACCGGGGAGCTGTTTTTT.

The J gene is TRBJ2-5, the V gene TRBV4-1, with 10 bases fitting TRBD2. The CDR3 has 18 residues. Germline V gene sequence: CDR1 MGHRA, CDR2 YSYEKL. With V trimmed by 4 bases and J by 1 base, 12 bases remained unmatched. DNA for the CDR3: TGCGCCAGCAGCCCCCGGCCTAGCGGGAGTGCAATCCAAGAGACCCAGTACTTC. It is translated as CASSPRPSGSAIQETQYF.

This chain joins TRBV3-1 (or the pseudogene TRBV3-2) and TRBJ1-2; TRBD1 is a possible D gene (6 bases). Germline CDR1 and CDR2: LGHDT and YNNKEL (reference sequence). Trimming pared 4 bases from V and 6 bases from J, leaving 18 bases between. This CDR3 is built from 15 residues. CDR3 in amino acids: CASSPPGQKTHGYTF. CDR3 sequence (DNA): TGTGCCAGCAGCCCACCCGGACAGAAAACTCATGGCTACACCTTC.

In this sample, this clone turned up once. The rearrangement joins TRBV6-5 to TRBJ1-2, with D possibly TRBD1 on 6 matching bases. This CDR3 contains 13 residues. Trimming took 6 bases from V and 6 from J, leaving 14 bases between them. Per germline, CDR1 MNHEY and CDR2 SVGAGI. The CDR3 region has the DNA TGTGCCAGCAGCGACAACAGGGTAAATGGCTACACCTTC. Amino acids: CASSDNRVNGYTF.

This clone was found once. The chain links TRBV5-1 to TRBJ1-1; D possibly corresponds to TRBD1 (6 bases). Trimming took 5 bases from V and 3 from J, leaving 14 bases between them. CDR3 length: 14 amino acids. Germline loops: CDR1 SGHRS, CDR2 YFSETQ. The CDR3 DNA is TGCGCCAGCAGAGCCCTCGGACAGCACACTGAAGCTTTCTTT. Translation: CASRALGQHTEAFF.

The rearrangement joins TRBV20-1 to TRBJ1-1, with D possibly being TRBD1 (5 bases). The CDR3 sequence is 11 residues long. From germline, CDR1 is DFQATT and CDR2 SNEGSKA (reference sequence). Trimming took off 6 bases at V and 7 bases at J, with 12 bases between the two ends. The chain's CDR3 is CSAMGGVEAFF. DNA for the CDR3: TGCAGTGCCATGGGGGGAGTTGAAGCTTTCTTT.

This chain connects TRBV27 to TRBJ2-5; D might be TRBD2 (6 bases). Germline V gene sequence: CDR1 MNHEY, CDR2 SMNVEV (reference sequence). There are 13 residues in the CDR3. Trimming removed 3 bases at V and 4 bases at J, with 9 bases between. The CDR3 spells CASSFLGGETQYF. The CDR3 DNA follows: TGTGCCAGCAGTTTTTTGGGGGGAGAGACCCAGTACTTC.

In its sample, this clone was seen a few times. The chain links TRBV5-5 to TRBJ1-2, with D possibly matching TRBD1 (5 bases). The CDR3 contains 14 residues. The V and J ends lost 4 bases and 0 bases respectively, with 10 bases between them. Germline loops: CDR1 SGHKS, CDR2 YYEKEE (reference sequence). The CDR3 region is CASSLQTANYGYTF. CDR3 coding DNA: TGTGCCAGCAGCCTACAGACAGCTAACTATGGCTACACCTTC.

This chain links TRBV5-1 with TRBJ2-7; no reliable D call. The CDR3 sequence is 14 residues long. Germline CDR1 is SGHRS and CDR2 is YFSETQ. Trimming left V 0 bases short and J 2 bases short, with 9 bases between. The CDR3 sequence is CASSLGTSTYEQYF. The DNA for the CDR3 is TGCGCCAGCAGCTTGGGCACTTCGACCTACGAGCAGTACTTC. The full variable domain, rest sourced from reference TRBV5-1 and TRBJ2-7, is KAGVTQTPRYLIKTRGQQVTLSCSPISGHRSVSWYQQTPGQGLQFLFEYFSETQRNKGNFPGRFSGRQFSNSRSEMNVSTLELGDSALYLCASSLGTSTYEQYFGPGTRLTVT.

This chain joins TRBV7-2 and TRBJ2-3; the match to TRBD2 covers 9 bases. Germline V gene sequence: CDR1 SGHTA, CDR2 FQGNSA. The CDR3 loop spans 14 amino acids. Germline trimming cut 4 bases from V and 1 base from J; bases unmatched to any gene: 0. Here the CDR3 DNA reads TGTGCCAGCAGCTGGACTAGCGGCACAGATACGCAGTATTTT. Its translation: CASSWTSGTDTQYF.

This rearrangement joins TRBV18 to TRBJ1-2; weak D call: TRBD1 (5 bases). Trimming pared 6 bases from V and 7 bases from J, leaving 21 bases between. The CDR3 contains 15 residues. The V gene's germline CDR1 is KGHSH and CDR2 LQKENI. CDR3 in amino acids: CASSPGGGAKFGYTF. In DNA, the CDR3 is TGTGCCAGCTCCCCCGGAGGAGGGGCAAAGTTTGGCTACACCTTC.

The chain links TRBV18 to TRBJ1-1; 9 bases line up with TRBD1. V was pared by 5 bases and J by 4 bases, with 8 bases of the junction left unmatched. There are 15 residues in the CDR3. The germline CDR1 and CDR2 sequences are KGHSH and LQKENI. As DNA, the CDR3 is TGTGCCAGCTCAGATACAGGGGGCTTCGGCACTGAAGCTTTCTTT. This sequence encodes CASSDTGGFGTEAFF.